These 27 T cell receptor beta chains were all obtained from the same sample, sequenced in a study of CD8 T cells in Susac syndrome. Random-hexamer reverse transcription was applied to roughly 0.5 to 1 ug RNA. One entry per CDR3 protein, called by TCRdb with MiXCR from the immunoSEQ multiplex PCR reads. The sample gives some 300,000 distinct CDR3 sequences, 80% to 90% of which show up once; about 0.11% is in the top ten. Specimen: CD8+ T cells from PBMCs. The receptors here all came from a human donor with multiple sclerosis.

The chain links TRBV7-4 to TRBJ2-5, with TRBD1 matching over 11 bases. V lost 3 bases to trimming and J lost 4 bases; unmatched junction nucleotides: 7. The germline V gene encodes CDR1 SGHVT and CDR2 SQSDAQ. This CDR3 has 16 amino acids. The CDR3 DNA is TGTGCCAGCAGCTTCGGACAGGGGGCTGGGATAGAGACCCAGTACTTC. This translates into CASSFGQGAGIETQYF. The full variable domain, completed using reference TRBV7-4 and TRBJ2-5, is GAGVSQSPRYKVAKRGRDVALRCDSISGHVTLYWYRQTLGQGSEVLTYSQSDAQRDKSGRPSGRFSAERPERSVSTLKIQRTEQGDSAVYLCASSFGQGAGIETQYFGPGTRLLVL.

The chain employs TRBV7-9 and TRBJ1-1; D might be TRBD1 (5 bases). V lost 4 bases, J lost 7 bases, and 10 bases lay in between. There are 12 residues in the CDR3. Germline values: CDR1 SEHNR, CDR2 FQNEAQ (reference sequence). CDR3 in DNA: TGTGCCAGCAGCTCTCCCAGGGATGAAGCTTTCTTT. Residues: CASSSPRDEAFF.

V is TRBV11-3 and J is TRBJ1-1, with unresolved D. CDR1 and CDR2 (germline): SGHNT, YENEEA. The CDR3 length is 14 residues. V shed 3 bases and J shed 4 bases, with 12 bases lying between them. The CDR3 here is CASSFARFGTEAFF. CDR3 in DNA: TGTGCCAGCAGCTTCGCCAGGTTTGGCACTGAAGCTTTCTTT.

This clonotype was seen more than once but under ten times. The rearrangement links TRBV28 to TRBJ2-7, with D tentatively TRBD1 (5 bases). V was cut by 1 base and J by 3 bases, with 10 bases left in between. Germline loops: CDR1 MDHEN, CDR2 SYDVKM. This CDR3 region has 14 residues. The CDR3 coding sequence is TGTGCCAGCAGTTTATTCGAAGACAGCTACGAGCAGTACTTC. It yields the protein CASSLFEDSYEQYF.

The chain recombines TRBV7-3 with TRBJ2-1; D is possibly TRBD1 or TRBD2 (6 bases each). V was trimmed by 0 bases and J by 9 bases, leaving 12 bases between them. CDR1 is SGHTA and CDR2 is FQGTGA in the germline V gene. There are 14 residues in the CDR3. DNA of the CDR3: TGTGCCAGCAGCTTAACTGGAGAGGGGGGTGAGCAGTTCTTC. Its protein is CASSLTGEGGEQFF.

The V and J genes are TRBV2 and TRBJ1-2; TRBD1 aligns across 7 bases. J lost 2 bases, V lost 6 bases, and 9 bases had no gene match. CDR1 and CDR2 (germline): SNHLY, FYNNEI. The CDR3 totals 15 residues. CDR3 bases: TGTGCCAGCAGAGATCCCGACAGGGTCAACTATGGCTACACCTTC. Its translation: CASRDPDRVNYGYTF.

This clonotype was recorded only once. V usage is TRBV11-2 and J usage is TRBJ2-7; 8 nucleotides align to TRBD2. The CDR3 is made up of 15 amino acids. Germline loops: CDR1 SGHAT, CDR2 FQNNGV. V lost 2 bases to trimming and J lost 4 bases; unmatched junction nucleotides: 7. The CDR3 loop is CASSLSRGAIYEQYF. Here the CDR3 DNA reads TGTGCCAGCAGCTTATCGCGGGGGGCTATTTACGAGCAGTACTTC. Based on the CDR3 plus reference TRBV11-2 and TRBJ2-7, the full variable domain is EAGVAQSPRYKIIEKRQSVAFWCNPISGHATLYWYQQILGQGPKLLIQFQNNGVVDDSQLPKDRFSAERLKGVDSTLKIQPAKLEDSAVYLCASSLSRGAIYEQYFGPGTRLTVT.

This clonotype has more than one count but fewer than ten. The chain is built from TRBV6-2 or TRBV6-3 and TRBJ2-3; 10 bases are a match to TRBD2. V dropped 6 bases and J dropped 2; count of bases not matched to a gene: 17. Germline lookup yields CDR1 MNHEY and CDR2 SVGEGT. CDR3 length: 19 amino acids. The CDR3 loop is CASSWRPGLASPHTDTQYF. The CDR3 region has the DNA TGTGCCAGCAGCTGGCGACCGGGACTAGCGTCCCCACACACAGATACGCAGTATTTT.

The rearrangement uses TRBV27 and TRBJ2-7, with TRBD1 identical over 11 bases. Trimming removed 1 base from V and 5 bases from J; junction bases left unmatched: 4. CDR3 size: 15 residues. Germline CDR1 MNHEY, CDR2 SMNVEV (reference sequence). The chain's CDR3 is CASSLWTGGSNEQYF. Written as DNA, the CDR3 is TGTGCCAGCAGTTTATGGACAGGGGGCTCGAACGAGCAGTACTTC.

The chain recombines TRBV5-4 with TRBJ1-1; the D is unclear. The germline V gene has CDR1 SGHNT and CDR2 YYREEE (reference sequence). The CDR3 is 15 amino acids. V shed 3 bases and J shed 6 bases, with 18 bases lying between them. CDR3 sequence (DNA): TGTGCCAGCAGCTCCGATACCGGGAGGGTACCTGAAGCTTTCTTT. As protein: CASSSDTGRVPEAFF.

This clonotype has just a few counts. The junction departs from the called germline gene at one end, perhaps through a read error. J is TRBJ1-2 and V is TRBV7-9, with unresolved D. The CDR3 length is 11 residues. Germline CDR1 reads SEHNR; CDR2 reads FQNEAQ (reference sequence). The CDR3 DNA follows: TGTGCCAGCAGCGACCTCGGGATGGGTATCTTC. Translation gives CASSDLGMGIF.

This clonotype was seen more than once but under ten times. The chain couples TRBV6-1 to TRBJ1-1, with D unresolved. V dropped 5 bases and J dropped 9 bases, with 10 bases sitting between them. Germline assignment: CDR1 MNHNS and CDR2 SASEGT. The length of the CDR3 is 11 residues. CDR3 region: CASSFPRKAFF. The CDR3 DNA is TGTGCCAGCAGTTTCCCCCGGAAAGCTTTCTTT.

The chain employs TRBV27 and TRBJ2-1, with a tentative D call TRBD2 (6 bases). Trimming stripped 1 base from V and 6 bases from J, with 25 bases between. CDR1 MNHEY and CDR2 SMNVEV come from the germline V gene (reference sequence). The CDR3 covers 19 residues. CDR3 DNA: TGTGCCAGCAGTTTATTAAGTAGCGGACGGGCCAAAACCGTCAATGAGCAGTTCTTC. Protein product: CASSLLSSGRAKTVNEQFF.

This clonotype was recorded a few times. As the CDR3 is not closed by the conserved phenylalanine or tryptophan, this likely results from a read error. The V call is TRBV25-1, the J call TRBJ2-7, with 7 bases matching TRBD2. The CDR3 contains 14 residues. The V gene end was trimmed by 6 bases and the J gene end by 3 bases; junction bases not matched to a gene: 8. Per germline, CDR1 MGHDK and CDR2 SYGVNS. In DNA form, the CDR3 reads TGTGCCAGCAGGGGGAGGGATTCAAACTACGAGCAGTACCTC. It is translated as CASRGRDSNYEQYL.

The rearrangement joins TRBV9 to TRBJ1-1, with D possibly TRBD1 on 5 matching bases. Germline V gives CDR1 SGDLS, CDR2 YYNGEE. The ends were cut back, 1 base at V and 4 bases at J, with 14 bases in the middle. This CDR3 is 15 amino acids long. Written as DNA, the CDR3 is TGTGCCAGCAGCGTAAACAGCAGGGCGGGCACTGAAGCTTTCTTT. Its protein product is CASSVNSRAGTEAFF.

The chain joins TRBV5-6 to TRBJ2-4; 8 bases map to TRBD2. The germline gives CDR1 SGHDT, CDR2 YYEEEE. The CDR3 sequence is 13 residues long. Trimming took 4 bases from V and 7 from J; bases not matched to a gene: 4. CDR3 coding DNA: TGTGCCAGCAGCGCGGGGGGCGCGAACATTCAGTACTTC. Residues: CASSAGGANIQYF.

The V gene is TRBV5-1, the J gene TRBJ2-3; D may correspond to TRBD1 or TRBD2 (6 bases each). With 4 bases removed from V and 13 bases from J, the gap between germline ends came to 13 bases. The CDR3 totals 11 residues. Germline V gene data show CDR1 as SGHRS and CDR2 as YFSETQ. CDR3 region: CASSGGTFEYF. The CDR3 DNA reads as TGCGCCAGCAGCGGAGGGACATTCGAGTATTTT.

V usage is TRBV28 and J usage is TRBJ1-3; tentative D call: TRBD1 (5 bases). The V and J ends lost 2 bases and 2 bases respectively, with 22 bases between them. Germline CDR1 is MDHEN and CDR2 is SYDVKM. This CDR3 spans 19 amino acids. The CDR3 loop reads CASSLVRRLQTGAGNTIYF. The CDR3 region has the DNA TGTGCCAGCAGTTTAGTACGCCGCCTTCAGACGGGGGCTGGAAACACCATATATTTT.

The genes are TRBV5-1 and TRBJ2-1, with 7 positions matching TRBD1. The trim removed 8 bases at V and 7 bases at J, leaving 3 bases unmatched. The germline CDR1 and CDR2 sequences are SGHRS and YFSETQ. This CDR3 is 11 amino acids long. The CDR3 sequence is CARTGRNEQFF. For the CDR3, the DNA is TGCGCCAGGACAGGGCGGAATGAGCAGTTCTTC.

This chain connects TRBV5-6 to TRBJ1-1; D is possibly TRBD1 (5 bases). This CDR3 comprises 14 residues. The germline gives CDR1 SGHDT, CDR2 YYEEEE. With 5 bases removed from V and 4 bases from J, the gap between germline ends came to 15 bases. The CDR3 loop is CASRSRGLRTEAFF. For the CDR3, the DNA is TGTGCCAGCAGGTCGAGGGGCCTCCGCACTGAAGCTTTCTTT.

The genes are TRBV29-1 and TRBJ2-7, with 8 bases matching TRBD2. With 5 bases clipped from V and 3 bases from J, the junction kept 6 bases outside the gene matches. CDR1 and CDR2 (germline): SQVTM, ANQGSEA. The CDR3 totals 13 residues. The CDR3 DNA sequence: TGCAGCGTTCTACTAGCGGAGAACTACGAGCAGTACTTC. This encodes CSVLLAENYEQYF.

J is TRBJ2-5 and V is TRBV10-3; TRBD1 agrees at 7 bases. Trimming removed 0 bases from V and 4 bases from J; junction bases left unmatched: 5. The CDR3 totals 15 residues. The germline V gene encodes CDR1 ENHRY and CDR2 SYGVKD. The DNA of the CDR3 is TGTGCCATCAGTGAGTCTACAGGGGCCGTAGAGACCCAGTACTTC. It translates to CAISESTGAVETQYF.

There are a few counts of this clonotype. The V call is TRBV27, the J call TRBJ2-3; the D gene is possibly TRBD1 (6 bases). V dropped 3 bases and J dropped 6 bases, with 7 bases sitting between them. The CDR3 has 12 amino acids. The germline V gene encodes CDR1 MNHEY and CDR2 SMNVEV (reference sequence). The CDR3 DNA reads as TGTGCCAGCAGTTTGACAGGCGATACGCAGTATTTT. Translated, it gives CASSLTGDTQYF.

The rearrangement links TRBV29-1 to TRBJ2-7; 8 positions match TRBD1. Germline V gene data show CDR1 as SQVTM and CDR2 as ANQGSEA. V gave up 1 base and J gave up 3 bases; unmatched junction bases: 11. The CDR3 extends over 16 amino acids. In DNA, the CDR3 is TGCAGCGTTGAAGGCGTCAGGGGGCGCAACCGCTACGAGCAGTACTTC. The encoded protein is CSVEGVRGRNRYEQYF.

The rearrangement links TRBV12-3 or TRBV12-4 to TRBJ1-2; weak D call: TRBD1 (5 bases). The V end was cut by 2 bases, the J end by 0 bases, with 7 bases between. The CDR3 extends over 14 amino acids. The CDR3 loop reads CASSLQGANYGYTF. The CDR3 bases are TGTGCCAGCAGTTTACAGGGAGCTAACTATGGCTACACCTTC.

V is TRBV28 and J is TRBJ1-2; 8 nucleotides agree with TRBD1. Germline V gives CDR1 MDHEN, CDR2 SYDVKM. CDR3 length: 12 amino acids. V trimming: 6 bases; J trimming: 8 bases; junction bases outside the gene matches: 5. Here the CDR3 reads CASRDRGGGYTF. The CDR3 region has the DNA TGTGCCAGCAGAGACAGGGGAGGCGGCTACACCTTC.

This chain uses TRBV7-3 with TRBJ2-1; D remains ambiguous. Germline V lookup: CDR1 SGHTA, CDR2 FQGTGA. CDR3 length equals 15 residues. Between the trimmed V and J ends, which lost 2 bases and 0 bases, there was a span of 8 bases. This CDR3 reads CASSLEASSYNEQFF. CDR3 bases: TGTGCCAGCAGCTTAGAAGCGAGCTCCTACAATGAGCAGTTCTTC.